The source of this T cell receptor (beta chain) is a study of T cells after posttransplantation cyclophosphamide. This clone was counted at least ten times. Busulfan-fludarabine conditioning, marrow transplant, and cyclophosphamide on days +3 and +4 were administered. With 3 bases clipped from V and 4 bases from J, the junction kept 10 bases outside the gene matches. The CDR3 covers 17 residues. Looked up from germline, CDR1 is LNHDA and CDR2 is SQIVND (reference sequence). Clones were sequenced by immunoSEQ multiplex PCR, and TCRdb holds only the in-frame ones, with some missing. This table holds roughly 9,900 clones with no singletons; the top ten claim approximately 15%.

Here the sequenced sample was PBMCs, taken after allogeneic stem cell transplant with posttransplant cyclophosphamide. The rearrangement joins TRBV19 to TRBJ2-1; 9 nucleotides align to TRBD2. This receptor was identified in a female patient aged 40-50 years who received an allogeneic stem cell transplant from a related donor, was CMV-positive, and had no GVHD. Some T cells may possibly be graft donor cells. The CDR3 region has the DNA TGTGCCAGTAGTATCCGGGGGACTAGCTGGGAATACAATGAGCAGTTCTTC. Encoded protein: CASSIRGTSWEYNEQFF.